One sample yielded the 28 T cell receptor beta chains listed below, sequenced in a study of blood T cell repertoires in COVID-19. Here immunoSEQ multiplex PCR was the method, and the copy in TCRdb shows in-frame clones only, minus some. This repertoire shows 180,000 or so clones, over 70% found once; its top ten account for approximately 4%. Material for sequencing was PBMCs or T cells enriched from blood (not recorded which). The source of these receptors is a woman aged 45-65 years in a cohort exposed to, infected with or recovered from COVID-19 (not recorded which).

The chain joins TRBV19 to TRBJ2-2, with TRBD2 identical over 7 bases. Germline CDR1 LNHDA, CDR2 SQIVND (reference sequence). With 2 bases clipped from V and 7 bases from J, the junction kept 10 bases outside the gene matches. This CDR3 contains 16 residues. CDR3 loop: CASSIIWGGPNGELFF. CDR3 in DNA: TGTGCCAGTAGTATAATCTGGGGGGGACCCAACGGGGAGCTGTTTTTT.

This chain uses TRBV7-2 with TRBJ1-5; TRBD1 might be the D (5 bases). This CDR3 comprises 16 residues. V gave up 8 bases and J gave up 1 base, with 18 bases separating them. CDR1 and CDR2 from the germline V gene are SGHTA and FQGNSA. As DNA, the CDR3 is TGTGCCAGCTTAAGGTACGCAGGGCAGAGCAATCAGCCCCAGCATTTT. It specifies CASLRYAGQSNQPQHF.

This clone occurred once. The chain is built from TRBV19 and TRBJ1-4, with TRBD1 identical over 7 bases. This CDR3 comprises 16 residues. Germline V lookup: CDR1 LNHDA, CDR2 SQIVND (reference sequence). With 6 bases clipped from V and 0 bases from J, the junction kept 7 bases outside the gene matches. The CDR3 spells CASRGQSSATNEKLFF. CDR3 sequence (DNA): TGTGCCAGTAGGGGACAGAGTTCCGCAACTAATGAAAAACTGTTTTTT.

V usage is TRBV28 and J usage is TRBJ1-2; TRBD1 matches 7 bases. CDR1 is MDHEN, CDR2 SYDVKM, per germline. The CDR3 contains 18 residues. The V gene end was trimmed by 1 base and the J gene end by 2 bases; junction bases not matched to a gene: 13. CDR3 region: CASSLSILRQGRNYGYTF. The CDR3 nucleotides read TGTGCCAGCAGTTTATCAATACTAAGACAGGGACGAAACTATGGCTACACCTTC.

The chain combines TRBV6-1 with TRBJ2-3; 7 bases agree with TRBD2. The CDR3 extends over 17 amino acids. With 4 bases clipped from V and 0 bases from J, the junction kept 10 bases outside the gene matches. Germline values: CDR1 MNHNS, CDR2 SASEGT. The CDR3 loop reads CASSVEMLAASTDTQYF. The CDR3 coding sequence is TGTGCCAGCAGTGTCGAAATGCTAGCGGCTAGCACAGATACGCAGTATTTT.

This clone has a single count. V is TRBV15 and J is TRBJ1-4, with D perhaps TRBD1 (5 bases). Germline-derived CDR1 and CDR2 are LNHNV and YYDKDF (reference sequence). The CDR3 extends over 15 amino acids. Trimming stripped 1 base from V and 8 bases from J, with 14 bases between. CDR3 DNA sequence: TGTGCCACCAGCAGAGGGGGGGGATACAACGAAAAACTGTTTTTT. Its translation: CATSRGGGYNEKLFF. The whole variable domain, filled in from reference TRBV15 and TRBJ1-4, reads DAMVIQNPRYQVTQFGKPVTLSCSQTLNHNVMYWYQQKSSQAPKLLFHYYDKDFNNEADTPDNFQSRRPNTSFCFLDIRSPGLGDTAMYLCATSRGGGYNEKLFFGSGTQLSVL.

This chain joins TRBV5-5 and TRBJ2-7; TRBD2 matches 12 bases. Trimming removed 0 bases from V and 7 bases from J; junction bases left unmatched: 5. Germline CDR1 is SGHKS and CDR2 is YYEKEE (reference sequence). This CDR3 spans 15 amino acids. For the CDR3, the DNA is TGTGCCAGCAGCTTGGCCCTAGCGGGGGGGAGAGAGCAGTACTTC. This codes for CASSLALAGGREQYF.

This sequence joins TRBV30 and TRBJ1-3; unclear D gene. The germline V and J ends were trimmed by 3 bases and 1 base, with 10 bases remaining between them. The length of the CDR3 is 14 residues. Germline loops: CDR1 GTSNPN, CDR2 SVGIG (reference sequence). The CDR3 DNA is TGTGCCTGGAGGATGGGGAGTTCTGGAAACACCATATATTTT. Its translation is CAWRMGSSGNTIYF.

V and J are TRBV6-5 and TRBJ1-5, with 9 bases lining up with TRBD1. The V gene end was trimmed by 8 bases and the J gene end by 3 bases; junction bases not matched to a gene: 8. This CDR3 is 15 amino acids long. Germline V gene sequence: CDR1 MNHEY, CDR2 SVGAGI. The CDR3 sequence is CASGQQGAVNQPQHF. The CDR3 DNA is TGTGCCAGCGGGCAACAGGGGGCGGTCAATCAGCCCCAGCATTTT.

The V gene is TRBV4-1, the J gene TRBJ2-2; the match to TRBD2 covers 9 bases. The CDR3 covers 17 residues. Germline V gene data show CDR1 as MGHRA and CDR2 as YSYEKL. Trimming cost V 2 bases and J 5 bases; bases outside gene matches: 9. CDR3 bases: TGCGCCAGCAGCCAACAACGCGGGGGGGCGAGGACCGGGGAGCTGTTTTTT. As protein: CASSQQRGGARTGELFF.

The CDR3 loop reads CASSLGWRETQYF. CDR3 DNA sequence: TGTGCCAGCAGCTTGGGATGGAGAGAGACCCAGTACTTC. The J gene is TRBJ2-5, the V gene TRBV5-5; D gene uncertain. Germline lookup yields CDR1 SGHKS and CDR2 YYEKEE (reference sequence). V lost 0 bases to trimming and J lost 4 bases, with 7 bases between them. This CDR3 is built from 13 residues. Using reference TRBV5-5 and TRBJ2-5 for the parts outside the CDR3, the full variable domain is DAGVTQSPTHLIKTRGQQVTLRCSPISGHKSVSWYQQVLGQGPQFIFQYYEKEERGRGNFPDRFSARQFPNYSSELNVNALLLGDSALYLCASSLGWRETQYFGPGTRLLVL.

DNA of the CDR3: TGTGCCAGCAGGAGCTCCTACGAGCAGTACTTC. Translated, it gives CASRSSYEQYF. The chain is built from TRBV7-8 and TRBJ2-7, with D hard to call. The ends were cut back, 6 bases at V and 0 bases at J, with 3 bases in the middle. Germline V gene data show CDR1 as SGHVS and CDR2 as FQNEAQ. The CDR3 consists of 11 residues.

This chain connects TRBV2 to TRBJ2-2; TRBD1 matches at 7 bases. Germline lookup yields CDR1 SNHLY and CDR2 FYNNEI. This CDR3 has 15 residues. J was trimmed by 6 bases and V by 4 bases; bases with no gene match: 8. For the CDR3, the DNA is TGTGCCAGCAGTGTCGAAGCAGGGGGTTCCGGGGAGCTGTTTTTT. As protein: CASSVEAGGSGELFF.

J is TRBJ1-1 and V is TRBV12-5; the match to TRBD1 covers 9 bases. Germline CDR1 and CDR2: LGHNT and FRNRAP. This CDR3 has 15 residues. V shed 1 base and J 11 bases; nucleotides not matched to a gene: 11. The CDR3 bases are TGTGCTAGTGGTTTGGAACAGGGGGCGGGAGTTGGTGCTTTCTTT. This sequence encodes CASGLEQGAGVGAFF.

J is TRBJ1-5 and V is TRBV4-3; 10 bases fit TRBD1. CDR3 size: 20 residues. The V segment lost 4 bases and the J segment 4 bases; nucleotides outside the gene matches: 19. CDR1 is LGHNA, CDR2 YSLEER, per germline. CDR3 nucleotides: TGCGCCAGCAGCCCGCCCCCCCCCGGACAGGGGGATGTAGAGAATCAGCCCCAGCATTTT. Encoded protein: CASSPPPPGQGDVENQPQHF.

J is TRBJ2-1 and V is TRBV9, with D perhaps matching TRBD2 (5 bases). Germline-derived CDR1 and CDR2 are SGDLS and YYNGEE. The CDR3 covers 16 residues. Trimming removed 4 bases from V and 3 bases from J, with 17 bases in between. CDR3 bases: TGTGCCAGCAGCCTTCCCTCGGGCGCGGGCTACAATGAGCAGTTCTTC. This codes for CASSLPSGAGYNEQFF.

This CDR3 is CASSIGGVPTEAFF. The CDR3 coding sequence is TGTGCCAGTAGTATAGGCGGGGTCCCCACTGAAGCTTTCTTT. The J gene is TRBJ1-1, the V gene TRBV19, with D unclear. The V end was cut by 1 base, the J end by 4 bases, with 10 bases between. Germline CDR1 LNHDA, CDR2 SQIVND (reference sequence). The CDR3 sequence is 14 residues long. Complete variable domain (other parts from reference TRBV19 and TRBJ1-1): DGGITQSPKYLFRKEGQNVTLSCEQNLNHDAMYWYRQDPGQGLRLIYYSQIVNDFQKGDIAEGYSVSREKKESFPLTVTSAQKNPTAFYLCASSIGGVPTEAFFGQGTRLTVV.

V gene TRBV19 combines with J gene TRBJ1-1; 7 positions agree with TRBD1. V dropped 2 bases and J dropped 3; count of bases not matched to a gene: 3. In germline, CDR1 is LNHDA, CDR2 SQIVND (reference sequence). The CDR3 spans 14 residues. CDR3 protein: CASSITGVDTEAFF. The DNA of the CDR3 is TGTGCCAGTAGTATAACAGGGGTGGACACTGAAGCTTTCTTT.

This chain joins TRBV6-2 or TRBV6-3 and TRBJ1-3; D remains ambiguous. The CDR3 sequence is 15 residues long. The germline V and J ends were trimmed by 5 bases and 0 bases, with 11 bases remaining between them. From germline, CDR1 is MNHEY and CDR2 SVGEGT. Here the CDR3 reads CASSNPVASGNTIYF. The DNA for the CDR3 is TGTGCCAGCAGTAACCCGGTTGCCTCTGGAAACACCATATATTTT.

The chain is built from TRBV19 and TRBJ2-1; 7 nucleotides match TRBD1. Germline CDR1 and CDR2: LNHDA and SQIVND (reference sequence). This CDR3 is built from 15 residues. V gave up 1 base and J gave up 2 bases; unmatched junction bases: 2. The DNA for the CDR3 is TGTGCCAGTAGTATAGGGCAGGGGGCCTACAATGAGCAGTTCTTC. It translates to CASSIGQGAYNEQFF.

The chain couples TRBV19 to TRBJ2-7, with a weak D call TRBD1 (6 bases). Trimming stripped 6 bases from V and 4 bases from J, with 16 bases between. Per the germline V gene, CDR1 is LNHDA and CDR2 is SQIVND (reference sequence). The CDR3 sequence is 14 residues long. CDR3 region: CASSQQGSVYEQYF. The CDR3 DNA follows: TGTGCCAGTAGCCAACAGGGTTCTGTGTACGAGCAGTACTTC.

V and J are TRBV5-4 and TRBJ1-1, with 8 bases that match TRBD1. Germline V CDR1 and CDR2: SGHNT, YYREEE (reference sequence). Unmatched junction bases numbered 2, after V lost 4 bases and J lost 0 bases. The CDR3 is 14 amino acids. The CDR3: CASSRQGMNTEAFF. CDR3 nucleotides: TGTGCCAGCAGCCGACAGGGGATGAACACTGAAGCTTTCTTT. Combining the CDR3 with reference TRBV5-4 and TRBJ1-1 gives the whole variable domain ETGVTQSPTHLIKTRGQQVTLRCSSQSGHNTVSWYQQALGQGPQFIFQYYREEENGRGNFPPRFSGLQFPNYSSELNVNALELDDSALYLCASSRQGMNTEAFFGQGTRLTVV.

This chain uses TRBV28 with TRBJ2-1; TRBD2 aligns across 15 bases. Trimming cost V 7 bases and J 7 bases; bases outside gene matches: 8. Germline V lookup: CDR1 MDHEN, CDR2 SYDVKM. The CDR3 consists of 16 residues. CDR3 loop: CASTSAGTSGGNEQFF. The CDR3 region has the DNA TGTGCCAGCACCTCAGCCGGGACTAGCGGGGGGAATGAGCAGTTCTTC.

This sequence joins TRBV6-5 and TRBJ1-1; D ambiguous. Per germline, CDR1 MNHEY and CDR2 SVGAGI. The CDR3 covers 13 residues. The ends were cut back, 5 bases at V and 0 bases at J, with 7 bases in the middle. This CDR3 is CASSITMNTEAFF. In DNA form, the CDR3 reads TGTGCCAGCAGTATCACAATGAACACTGAAGCTTTCTTT.

CDR3 bases: TGTGCCAGCGAGAGGGGGACTAGCGAATACAATGAGCAGTTCTTC. Translation gives CASERGTSEYNEQFF. This sequence joins TRBV6-5 and TRBJ2-1, with 10 bases lining up with TRBD2. The trim removed 8 bases at V and 4 bases at J, leaving 8 bases unmatched. CDR3 length equals 15 residues. Per the germline V gene, CDR1 is MNHEY and CDR2 is SVGAGI.

V gene TRBV9 combines with J gene TRBJ2-7, with 9 nucleotides matching TRBD2. Germline V CDR1 and CDR2: SGDLS, YYNGEE. The CDR3 has 15 residues. The ends lost 0 bases at V and 2 bases at J; junction bases unmatched: 3. In DNA form, the CDR3 reads TGTGCCAGCAGCGTAGATAGCGGGGGAGCCTACGAGCAGTACTTC. Translated: CASSVDSGGAYEQYF.

V gene TRBV28 combines with J gene TRBJ2-1, with 11 nucleotides matching TRBD2. The CDR3 runs 15 residues. J lost 7 bases, V lost 6 bases, and 8 bases had no gene match. From germline, CDR1 is MDHEN and CDR2 SYDVKM. The CDR3 sequence: CASRGLAGGQNEQFF. The CDR3 region has the DNA TGTGCCAGCAGGGGATTAGCGGGGGGGCAAAATGAGCAGTTCTTC.

The sample holds one count of this clone. This chain uses TRBV7-2 with TRBJ1-5; no definite D call. In germline, CDR1 is SGHTA, CDR2 FQGNSA. Trimming stripped 1 base from V and 0 bases from J, with 13 bases between. This CDR3 spans 17 amino acids. CDR3 residues: CASSLGLSEYSNQPQHF. The CDR3 DNA is TGTGCCAGCAGCTTAGGGTTGTCGGAGTATAGCAATCAGCCCCAGCATTTT.